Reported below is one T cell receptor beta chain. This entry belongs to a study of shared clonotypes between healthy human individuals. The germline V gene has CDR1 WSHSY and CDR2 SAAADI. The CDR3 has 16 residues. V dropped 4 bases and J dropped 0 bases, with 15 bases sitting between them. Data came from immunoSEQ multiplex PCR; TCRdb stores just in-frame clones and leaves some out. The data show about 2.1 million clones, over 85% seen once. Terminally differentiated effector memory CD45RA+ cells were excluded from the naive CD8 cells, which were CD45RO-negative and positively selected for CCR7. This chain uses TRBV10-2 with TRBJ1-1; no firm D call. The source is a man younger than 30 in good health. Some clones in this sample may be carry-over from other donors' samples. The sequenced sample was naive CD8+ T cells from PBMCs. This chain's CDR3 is CASSVIGSQMNTEAFF. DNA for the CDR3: TGCGCCAGCAGTGTCATAGGGAGCCAGATGAACACTGAAGCTTTCTTT.